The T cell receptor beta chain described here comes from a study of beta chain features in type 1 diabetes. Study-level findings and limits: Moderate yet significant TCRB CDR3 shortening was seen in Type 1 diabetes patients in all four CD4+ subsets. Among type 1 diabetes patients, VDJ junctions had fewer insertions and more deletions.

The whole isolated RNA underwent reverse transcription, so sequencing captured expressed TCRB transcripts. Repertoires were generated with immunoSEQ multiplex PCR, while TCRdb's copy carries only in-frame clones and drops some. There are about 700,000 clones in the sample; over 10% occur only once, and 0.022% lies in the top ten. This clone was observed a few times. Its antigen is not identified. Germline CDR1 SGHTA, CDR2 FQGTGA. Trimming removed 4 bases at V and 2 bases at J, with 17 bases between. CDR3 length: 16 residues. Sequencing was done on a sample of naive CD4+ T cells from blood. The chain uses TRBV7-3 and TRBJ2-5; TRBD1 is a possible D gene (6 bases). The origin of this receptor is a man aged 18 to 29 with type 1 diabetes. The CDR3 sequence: CASSSRTAMGQETQYF. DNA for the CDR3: TGTGCCAGCAGCTCCCGGACAGCGATGGGTCAAGAGACCCAGTACTTC. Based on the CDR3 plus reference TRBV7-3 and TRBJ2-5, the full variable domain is GAGVSQTPSNKVTEKGKYVELRCDPISGHTALYWYRQSLGQGPEFLIYFQGTGAADDSGLPNDRFFAVRPEGSVSTLKIQRTERGDSAVYLCASSSRTAMGQETQYFGPGTRLLVL.